This T cell receptor (beta chain) was sequenced for a study of cytomegalovirus exposure and HLA in healthy donors. Regarding the study as a whole: TCR beta chain V- and J-gene trimming was linked, in a later analysis, to a missense variant in DCLRE1C. In a later analysis, at a false discovery rate of 0.05, 15,000 to 20,000 TCR beta sequences matched HLA alleles.

Trimming took 3 bases from V and 5 from J; bases not matched to a gene: 6. CDR1 is SGDLS and CDR2 is YYNGEE in the germline V gene. This CDR3 has 14 residues. The PCR had 60 Vbeta and 13 Jbeta primers. The repertoire was sequenced with immunoSEQ multiplex PCR; TCRdb's copy has only in-frame clones and lacks some. The sample yields tens of thousands of clones, about four fifths seen once. With regard to this clone: What it recognizes is unknown.

Specimen: PBMCs. The receptor comes from a male donor in good health and CMV-seropositive. The chain is built from TRBV9 and TRBJ1-1; TRBD1 aligns across 8 bases. CDR3 sequence reads: CASSERQGWTEAFF. The CDR3, as DNA: TGTGCCAGCAGCGAGAGACAGGGGTGGACTGAAGCTTTCTTT.